This T cell receptor (beta chain) was obtained from a study of cytomegalovirus exposure and HLA in healthy donors. Whole-study findings and limits: It emerged from a later analysis that several of the most significant clusters appeared to be linked to common viral pathogens.

Donors sampled were nominally healthy, though unrecorded immune exposures were likely. About this clone: What it recognizes is unknown.

PCR primers comprised 60 Vbeta and 13 Jbeta primers. In the study's own analysis: About 11 million of around 85 million unique TCR beta chains were shared, per a later count. The repertoire was sequenced with immunoSEQ multiplex PCR; TCRdb's copy has only in-frame clones and lacks some. V and J calls and clone size are those listed in that table; D and trimming were worked out from the DNA. The data show about 270,000 clones, roughly 88% seen once. V dropped 3 bases and J dropped 2 bases, with 12 bases sitting between them. Germline-derived CDR1 and CDR2 are SGHRS and YFSETQ. This CDR3 is 14 amino acids long.

The clonotype was recovered from a man between 40 and 49 years old in good health and CMV-seropositive. Sequencing was carried out using PBMCs. The chain has TRBV5-1 and TRBJ2-7, with D tentatively TRBD2 (6 bases). The CDR3 is CASSSGGGTYEQYF. DNA of the CDR3: TGCGCCAGCAGCTCCGGAGGCGGGACCTACGAGCAGTACTTC.